Below are 21 T cell receptor beta chains sequenced from a single sample in a study of T cell responses to AZD1222 COVID-19 vaccine. Profiled with immunoSEQ multiplex PCR; TCRdb holds only in-frame clones, not every one. The sample lists around 90,000 clones; around 86% were seen once. Sequencing used peripheral blood, obtained on day 0 of AZD1222 vaccination. The receptors come from an adult in good health.

This chain connects TRBV4-1 to TRBJ2-7; D is perhaps TRBD2 (8 bases). V lost 5 bases, J lost 4 bases, and 18 bases lay in between. Looked up from germline, CDR1 is MGHRA and CDR2 is YSYEKL. The CDR3 totals 15 residues. The CDR3 region is CASSDDRAGGYEQYF. The CDR3 nucleotides read TGCGCCAGCAGCGACGACAGGGCGGGAGGATACGAGCAGTACTTC.

The chain joins TRBV24-1 to TRBJ1-2, with 10 bases lining up with TRBD1. Per the germline V gene, CDR1 is KGHDR and CDR2 is SFDVKD. CDR3 length equals 15 residues. After removal of 8 bases from V and 4 bases from J, the junction contained 9 bases not matched to a gene. In DNA, the CDR3 is TGTGCCACCAACTGGGACAGGGGCCTGCCCTATGGCTACACCTTC. It encodes CATNWDRGLPYGYTF.

The rearrangement links TRBV7-9 to TRBJ2-2; D unclear. V dropped 5 bases and J dropped 4 bases, with 17 bases sitting between them. This CDR3 has 16 amino acids. Germline loops: CDR1 SEHNR, CDR2 FQNEAQ (reference sequence). The CDR3 loop reads CASSQAIQFSTGELFF. For the CDR3, the DNA is TGTGCCAGCAGCCAAGCCATACAGTTTAGCACCGGGGAGCTGTTTTTT.

The rearrangement joins TRBV27 to TRBJ2-1; 11 bases fit TRBD2. Germline V CDR1 and CDR2: MNHEY, SMNVEV (reference sequence). V shed 6 bases, J shed 10 bases, and the junction held 14 bases outside the gene matches. The CDR3 is 16 amino acids. The CDR3 nucleotides are TGTGCCAGCAGCCGCCAGGCTAGCGGGGGGACGTCGGAGCAGTTCTTC. Translation gives CASSRQASGGTSEQFF.

The genes are TRBV15 and TRBJ2-3, with D unresolved. The V end lost 8 bases, the J end lost 4 bases, and 10 bases lay between the germline ends. The CDR3 is 12 amino acids. The germline CDR1 and CDR2 sequences are LNHNV and YYDKDF (reference sequence). The CDR3 DNA is TGTGCCACCGGGCAGATTTCAGATACGCAGTATTTT. Translation gives CATGQISDTQYF.

The V and J genes are TRBV3-1 (or the pseudogene TRBV3-2) and TRBJ2-2; D is unresolved. The CDR3 covers 16 residues. V dropped 3 bases and J dropped 0 bases, with 11 bases sitting between them. Looked up from germline, CDR1 is LGHDT and CDR2 is YNNKEL (reference sequence). CDR3 loop: CASSHPVAANTGELFF. As DNA, the CDR3 is TGTGCCAGCAGCCACCCGGTCGCGGCGAACACCGGGGAGCTGTTTTTT.

The chain joins TRBV5-1 to TRBJ1-4; D is undetermined. The germline CDR1 and CDR2 sequences are SGHRS and YFSETQ. This CDR3 is 16 amino acids long. With 4 bases removed from V and 7 bases from J, the gap between germline ends came to 20 bases. CDR3 in DNA: TGCGCCAGCAGCGATCCATCGGACGGAAGAGTTGAAAAACTGTTTTTT. Its translation is CASSDPSDGRVEKLFF.

This clone was observed a handful of times. The chain couples TRBV12-3 or TRBV12-4 to TRBJ2-1; the D gene is possibly TRBD2 (5 bases). Trimming took off 5 bases at V and 8 bases at J, with 10 bases between the two ends. The CDR3 totals 12 residues. CDR3: CASSPGWDEQFF. The CDR3 coding sequence is TGTGCCAGCAGTCCGGGGTGGGATGAGCAGTTCTTC.

The rearrangement links TRBV2 to TRBJ1-6; possible D gene TRBD1, 6 bases. Germline assignment: CDR1 SNHLY and CDR2 FYNNEI. The CDR3 has 15 amino acids. Trimming left V 7 bases short and J 5 bases short, with 15 bases between. CDR3 loop: CASTRQELNNSPLHF. In DNA, the CDR3 is TGTGCCAGCACGAGACAGGAGCTAAATAATTCACCCCTCCACTTT.

J is TRBJ2-7 and V is TRBV2, with a tentative D call TRBD2 (6 bases). The CDR3 consists of 13 residues. Germline V gene sequence: CDR1 SNHLY, CDR2 FYNNEI. Trimming shortened V by 2 bases and J by 3 bases, and 8 bases separated the two germline ends. CDR3 in DNA: TGTGCCAGCAGTGAAATCGGGGGCTACGAGCAGTACTTC. It translates to CASSEIGGYEQYF.

The chain recombines TRBV19 with TRBJ2-3, with 9 positions matching TRBD2. The CDR3 runs to 14 residues. CDR1 and CDR2 from the germline V gene are LNHDA and SQIVND (reference sequence). Trimming at V came to 6 bases and at J to 2 bases, leaving 3 bases not matched to a gene. CDR3 DNA sequence: TGTGCCAGTAGGGAGCGGGGGGACACAGATACGCAGTATTTT. This gives the protein CASRERGDTDTQYF. The complete variable domain, with remaining parts taken from reference TRBV19 and TRBJ2-3, reads DGGITQSPKYLFRKEGQNVTLSCEQNLNHDAMYWYRQDPGQGLRLIYYSQIVNDFQKGDIAEGYSVSREKKESFPLTVTSAQKNPTAFYLCASRERGDTDTQYFGPGTRLTVL.

The chain combines TRBV11-3 with TRBJ1-1; TRBD1 might be the D (6 bases). This CDR3 has 13 amino acids. Trimming took off 5 bases at V and 4 bases at J, with 11 bases between the two ends. CDR1 is SGHNT and CDR2 is YENEEA in the germline V gene. This CDR3 reads CASSGTGLTEAFF. The CDR3 nucleotides are TGTGCCAGCAGCGGTACAGGGCTCACTGAAGCTTTCTTT.

The V and J genes are TRBV7-6 and TRBJ2-1; D gene unclear. CDR3 length: 15 amino acids. Trimming took off 5 bases at V and 4 bases at J, with 15 bases between the two ends. The germline gives CDR1 SGHVS, CDR2 FNYEAQ. DNA for the CDR3: TGTGCCAGCAGCCCGTCTAGAAGCACTTACAATGAGCAGTTCTTC. Encoded protein: CASSPSRSTYNEQFF.

The rearrangement uses TRBV3-1 (or the pseudogene TRBV3-2) and TRBJ1-2; D is undetermined. This CDR3 comprises 11 residues. V gave up 4 bases and J gave up 7 bases, with 7 bases separating them. CDR1 is LGHDT and CDR2 is YNNKEL in the germline V gene (reference sequence). CDR3 in DNA: TGTGCCAGCAGCCGTGGGTTTGGCTACACCTTC. The encoded protein is CASSRGFGYTF.

The J gene is TRBJ1-5, the V gene TRBV28; perhaps TRBD1 as D (6 bases). Trimming shortened V by 7 bases and J by 0 bases, and 16 bases separated the two germline ends. The CDR3 extends over 16 amino acids. CDR1 MDHEN and CDR2 SYDVKM come from the germline V gene. CDR3 DNA sequence: TGTGCCAGCAAGGGGGGCGCGAGTTATAGCAATCAGCCCCAGCATTTT. This encodes CASKGGASYSNQPQHF.

This rearrangement joins TRBV21-1 to TRBJ2-5; the table's TRBD2 call for D was not verified on the DNA. TRBV21-1 is reported as a pseudogene. The CDR3 runs 15 residues. This chain's CDR3 is CASSKDPSGGETQYF. The CDR3 DNA sequence: TGTGCCAGCAGCAAAGACCCTAGCGGGGGTGAGACCCAGTACTTC.

J is TRBJ2-4 and V is TRBV9; TRBD1 or TRBD2 may be the D gene (6 bases each). V was trimmed by 0 bases and J by 1 base, leaving 14 bases between them. The germline V gene has CDR1 SGDLS and CDR2 YYNGEE. The CDR3 has 17 amino acids. CDR3 DNA: TGTGCCAGCAGCGTAGACCCCAGGGGAGGTGCCAAAAACATTCAGTACTTC. Translated: CASSVDPRGGAKNIQYF.

This clone was seen more than once but under ten times. The chain joins TRBV19 to TRBJ1-3; D possibly corresponds to TRBD1 (5 bases). CDR3 length: 16 residues. Trimming left V 2 bases short and J 2 bases short, with 13 bases between. Germline V gene lookup returns CDR1 LNHDA and CDR2 SQIVND (reference sequence). The CDR3 here is CASSIMGRRPGNTIYF. The DNA of the CDR3 is TGTGCCAGTAGTATAATGGGACGGCGGCCTGGAAACACCATATATTTT.

This clone was counted between two and nine times. J is TRBJ2-5 and V is TRBV9; 12 bases align to TRBD2. CDR1 SGDLS and CDR2 YYNGEE come from the germline V gene. V dropped 4 bases and J dropped 5; count of bases not matched to a gene: 12. CDR3 length equals 17 residues. CDR3 nucleotides: TGTGCCAGCAGCTGGACTAGCGGGACCCTCGGGGGGGAGACCCAGTACTTC. Translating it yields CASSWTSGTLGGETQYF.

The V gene is TRBV6-1, the J gene TRBJ1-5; D not certain. The V end was cut by 0 bases, the J end by 2 bases, with 17 bases between. Germline CDR1 and CDR2: MNHNS and SASEGT. The CDR3 is 18 amino acids. CDR3 protein: CASSEAMIGGLGNQPQHF. The CDR3 DNA sequence: TGTGCCAGCAGTGAAGCTATGATTGGAGGGCTTGGCAATCAGCCCCAGCATTTT.

This rearrangement joins TRBV9 to TRBJ2-1, with TRBD2 matching over 11 bases. Germline V gene lookup returns CDR1 SGDLS and CDR2 YYNGEE. With 2 bases clipped from V and 9 bases from J, the junction kept 7 bases outside the gene matches. The CDR3 spans 15 residues. DNA of the CDR3: TGTGCCAGCAGCGTGGGACTAGCGGAGTGGGGTGAGCAGTTCTTC. It specifies CASSVGLAEWGEQFF.